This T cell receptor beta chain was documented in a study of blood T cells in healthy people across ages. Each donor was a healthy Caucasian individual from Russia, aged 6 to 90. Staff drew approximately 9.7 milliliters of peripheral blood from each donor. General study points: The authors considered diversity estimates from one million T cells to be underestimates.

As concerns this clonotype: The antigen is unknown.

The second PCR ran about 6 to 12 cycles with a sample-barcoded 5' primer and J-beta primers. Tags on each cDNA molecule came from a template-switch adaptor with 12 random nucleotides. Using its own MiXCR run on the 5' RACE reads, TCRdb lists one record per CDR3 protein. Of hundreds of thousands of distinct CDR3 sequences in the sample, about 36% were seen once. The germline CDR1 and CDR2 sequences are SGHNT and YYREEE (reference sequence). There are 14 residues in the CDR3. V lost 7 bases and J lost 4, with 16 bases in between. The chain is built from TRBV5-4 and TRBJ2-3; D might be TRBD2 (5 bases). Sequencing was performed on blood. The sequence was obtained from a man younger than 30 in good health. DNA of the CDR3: TGTGCCAGCCGTAGCGATACCGGCGCAGATACGCAGTATTTT. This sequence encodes CASRSDTGADTQYF.